The clone carrying this T cell receptor beta chain was seen only once. The data derive from a study of cytomegalovirus exposure and HLA in healthy donors. The CDR3 is made up of 16 amino acids. Data came from immunoSEQ multiplex PCR; TCRdb stores just in-frame clones and leaves some out. The sample has under 110,000 clones, roughly nine tenths seen once. The chain combines TRBV21-1 with TRBJ1-5; the table's D call, TRBD1, was not checked against the DNA. TRBV21-1 is an annotated pseudogene. The clonotype originates from a woman younger than 35 in good health and CMV-seropositive. The material sequenced was PBMCs. CDR3 loop: CASSKQDRGPGQPQHF. The CDR3 DNA follows: TGTGCCAGCAGCAAACAGGACAGGGGGCCAGGGCAGCCCCAGCATTTT.